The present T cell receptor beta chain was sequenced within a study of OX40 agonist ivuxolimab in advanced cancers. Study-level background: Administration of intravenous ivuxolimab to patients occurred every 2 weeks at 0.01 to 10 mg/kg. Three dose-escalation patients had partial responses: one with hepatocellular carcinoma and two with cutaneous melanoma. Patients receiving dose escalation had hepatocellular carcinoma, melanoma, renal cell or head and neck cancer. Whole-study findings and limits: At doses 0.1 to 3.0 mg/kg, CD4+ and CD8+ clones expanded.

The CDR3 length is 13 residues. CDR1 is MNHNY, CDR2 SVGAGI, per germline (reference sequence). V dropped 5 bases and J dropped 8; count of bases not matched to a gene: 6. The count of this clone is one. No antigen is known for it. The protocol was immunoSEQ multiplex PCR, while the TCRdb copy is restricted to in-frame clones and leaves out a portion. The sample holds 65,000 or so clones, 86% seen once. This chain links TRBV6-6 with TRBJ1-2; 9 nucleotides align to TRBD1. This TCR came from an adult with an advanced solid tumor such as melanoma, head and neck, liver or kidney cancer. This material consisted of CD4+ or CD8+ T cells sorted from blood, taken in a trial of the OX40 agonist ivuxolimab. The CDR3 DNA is TGTGCCAGCAGTCCCCCGACAGGGGGAGGCTACACCTTC. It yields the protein CASSPPTGGGYTF.